These 9 T cell receptor beta chains came from one sample sequenced in a study of cytomegalovirus exposure and HLA in healthy donors (TCRdb year 2017). The library was generated by the immunoSEQ multiplex PCR assay. The multiplex PCR relied on a mix of 60 forward primers for TCR Vbeta segments and 13 reverse primers for TCR Jbeta segments. Here the immuneACCESS table is served through TCRdb, limited to in-frame sequences with V and J called. Missing clones are a known gap in these copies; in checked studies unresolved V genes cover under half, and the rest lacks a known reason. In this sample the table shows approximately 150,000 clones, approximately 84% of which occur a single time. The ten largest clones represent 9.7% of the sample. Source material: PBMCs. Receptors were obtained from a woman aged 60 to 75 in good health and CMV-seropositive.

V gene TRBV4-1 combines with J gene TRBJ2-2; D not certain. Trimming stripped 4 bases from V and 6 bases from J, with 15 bases between. The CDR3 consists of 15 residues. From germline, CDR1 is MGHRA and CDR2 YSYEKL. The CDR3 DNA reads as TGCGCCAGCAGCCCCCGCGTAACAGCCTCCGGGGAGCTGTTTTTT. Encoded protein: CASSPRVTASGELFF.

The J gene is TRBJ2-7, the V gene TRBV28; 7 nucleotides match TRBD2. This CDR3 comprises 14 residues. CDR1 and CDR2 (germline): MDHEN, SYDVKM. The V gene end was trimmed by 8 bases and the J gene end by 4 bases; junction bases not matched to a gene: 11. CDR3 coding DNA: TGTGCCAGCCTGGCTGGCGGGAGTCGATACGAGCAGTACTTC. Amino acids: CASLAGGSRYEQYF.

The rearrangement links TRBV19 to TRBJ2-4; D is perhaps TRBD2 (5 bases). Trimming cost V 5 bases and J 3 bases, with 11 bases left between them. The CDR3 runs 14 residues. Germline CDR1 LNHDA, CDR2 SQIVND (reference sequence). The CDR3: CASSSGFGKNIQYF. CDR3 DNA: TGTGCCAGTAGTTCGGGATTCGGCAAAAACATTCAGTACTTC. Looking up the rest from reference TRBV19 and TRBJ2-4 gives the full variable domain: DGGITQSPKYLFRKEGQNVTLSCEQNLNHDAMYWYRQDPGQGLRLIYYSQIVNDFQKGDIAEGYSVSREKKESFPLTVTSAQKNPTAFYLCASSSGFGKNIQYFGAGTRLSVL.

The chain recombines TRBV4-3 with TRBJ2-1, with TRBD2 identical over 7 bases. The V gene's germline CDR1 is LGHNA and CDR2 YSLEER. The V segment lost 0 bases and the J segment 9 bases; nucleotides outside the gene matches: 5. CDR3 length equals 14 residues. CDR3 coding DNA: TGCGCCAGCAGCCAAGAGGAACTAGCGCTTGAGCAGTTCTTC. Translating it yields CASSQEELALEQFF.

The gene calls are TRBV5-6 and TRBJ2-3; D is unclear. The germline V gene has CDR1 SGHDT and CDR2 YYEEEE. Trimming shortened V by 10 bases and J by 3 bases, and 9 bases separated the two germline ends. CDR3 length: 11 amino acids. CDR3 amino acids: CAVVGTDTQYF. CDR3 bases: TGTGCCGTCGTCGGGACAGATACGCAGTATTTT. The variable domain in full, completed from reference TRBV5-6 and TRBJ2-3, reads DAGVTQSPTHLIKTRGQQVTLRCSPKSGHDTVSWYQQALGQGPQFIFQYYEEEERQRGNFPDRFSGHQFPNYSSELNVNALLLGDSALYLCAVVGTDTQYFGPGTRLTVL.

The chain employs TRBV19 and TRBJ2-1; D is possibly TRBD1 (6 bases). Deletions cut 2 bases from V and 10 bases from J, with 21 bases between. The CDR3 contains 16 residues. Germline CDR1 LNHDA, CDR2 SQIVND (reference sequence). The DNA for the CDR3 is TGTGCCAGTAGTATATGGCTACCACAGGGATTCGGGGAGCAGTTCTTC. Translation gives CASSIWLPQGFGEQFF.

The chain employs TRBV10-3 and TRBJ1-1; TRBD1 aligns across 9 bases. The J segment lost 3 bases and the V segment lost 4 bases, leaving 6 bases of the junction unmatched. The CDR3 has 15 residues. CDR1 and CDR2 from the germline V gene are ENHRY and SYGVKD. CDR3 DNA: TGTGCCATCAGTGCAATGGGACAGGGTCACACTGAAGCTTTCTTT. Residues: CAISAMGQGHTEAFF.

The chain joins TRBV7-3 to TRBJ2-7; 8 bases align to TRBD2. V was pared by 5 bases and J by 6 bases, with 12 bases of the junction left unmatched. From germline, CDR1 is SGHTA and CDR2 FQGTGA. The CDR3 is made up of 15 amino acids. CDR3 in amino acids: CASSPGGGAGGEQYF. In DNA form, the CDR3 reads TGTGCCAGCAGCCCGGGAGGGGGGGCCGGGGGCGAGCAGTACTTC.

The chain recombines TRBV5-4 with TRBJ2-2; unclear D gene. The V end was cut by 0 bases, the J end by 6 bases, with 12 bases between. The germline CDR1 and CDR2 sequences are SGHNT and YYREEE (reference sequence). The CDR3 has 15 amino acids. The CDR3 spells CASSLVNIYPGELFF. Written as DNA, the CDR3 is TGTGCCAGCAGCTTGGTTAATATCTACCCCGGGGAGCTGTTTTTT.